Below are 4 T cell receptor beta chains sequenced from a single sample in a study of OX40 agonist ivuxolimab in advanced cancers. Profiled with immunoSEQ multiplex PCR; TCRdb holds only in-frame clones, not every one. The top ten hold around 2.7% of the sample, which has tens of thousands of clones, roughly 90% seen once. The material sequenced was CD4+ or CD8+ T cells sorted from blood, taken in a trial of the OX40 agonist ivuxolimab. Receptor source: an adult with an advanced solid tumor such as melanoma, head and neck, liver or kidney cancer.

V is TRBV2 and J is TRBJ2-5, with D perhaps matching TRBD2 (5 bases). V was trimmed by 9 bases and J by 1 base, leaving 18 bases between them. Germline V lookup: CDR1 SNHLY, CDR2 FYNNEI. This CDR3 region has 15 residues. The CDR3 sequence: CASGSRLLTQETQYF. The CDR3 DNA follows: TGTGCCAGTGGATCAAGACTACTTACCCAAGAGACCCAGTACTTC.

This chain uses TRBV6-6 with TRBJ2-3; the match to TRBD1 covers 9 bases. This CDR3 has 14 amino acids. V lost 6 bases to trimming and J lost 6 bases; unmatched junction nucleotides: 7. CDR1 MNHNY and CDR2 SVGAGI come from the germline V gene (reference sequence). CDR3 loop: CASRRGQGFDTQYF. For the CDR3, the DNA is TGTGCCAGCAGACGTGGACAGGGGTTCGATACGCAGTATTTT.

This clone appeared a few times. CDR3 sequence (DNA): TGTGCCAGCAGCCTCCGAAGGTACTATGGCTACACCTTC. Its protein is CASSLRRYYGYTF. This rearrangement joins TRBV5-6 to TRBJ1-2; D ambiguous. V gave up 4 bases and J gave up 3 bases, with 10 bases separating them. Germline V CDR1 and CDR2: SGHDT, YYEEEE. This CDR3 comprises 13 residues. Drawing the rest from reference TRBV5-6 and TRBJ1-2, the complete variable domain is DAGVTQSPTHLIKTRGQQVTLRCSPKSGHDTVSWYQQALGQGPQFIFQYYEEEERQRGNFPDRFSGHQFPNYSSELNVNALLLGDSALYLCASSLRRYYGYTFGSGTRLTVV.

This chain uses TRBV6-5 with TRBJ2-1; TRBD2 might be the D (6 bases). Germline-derived CDR1 and CDR2 are MNHEY and SVGAGI. The CDR3 contains 14 residues. Trimming stripped 7 bases from V and 0 bases from J, with 10 bases between. This CDR3 reads CASKIGSSYNEQFF. CDR3 nucleotides: TGTGCCAGCAAGATCGGGAGCTCCTACAATGAGCAGTTCTTC.